The source of this T cell receptor (beta chain) is a study of radiation and T cells in renal cell carcinoma. As for the study in general: Nephrectomy followed 15 Gy stereotactic body radiation by 4 weeks. General study points: From baseline, blood top tumor clonotypes peaked at 2 weeks post-radiation.

Time point meaning: blood 2 weeks post-SBRT. Treatment specified: 15 Gy SBRT to primary tumor, nephrectomy 4 weeks later. The tumor was a clear cell renal cell carcinoma. Generated by immunoSEQ multiplex PCR, the TCRdb table keeps only in-frame clones and is missing some. The table shows some 72,000 clones, with roughly 82% occurring only once. J lost 2 bases, V lost 4 bases, and 5 bases had no gene match. Per germline, CDR1 KGHSH and CDR2 LQKENI. The CDR3 sequence is 15 residues long. Concerning this clone: Its antigen is not identified.

The J gene is TRBJ2-1, the V gene TRBV18; 7 positions match TRBD2. This material consisted of blood, taken from a patient whose treatment included radiotherapy and nephrectomy. This receptor was obtained from a man aged 55 to 70 with renal cell carcinoma. As DNA, the CDR3 is TGTGCCAGCTCACTCAGCGGGATGGCCTACAATGAGCAGTTCTTC. This codes for CASSLSGMAYNEQFF.